This T cell receptor beta chain was documented in a study of blood T cell repertoires in COVID-19. Generated by immunoSEQ multiplex PCR, the TCRdb table keeps only in-frame clones and is missing some. The profile shows approximately 89,000 clones, about 74% of them singletons. Germline CDR1 is MDHEN and CDR2 is SYDVKM. V was pared by 6 bases and J by 2 bases, with 20 bases between. This CDR3 comprises 16 residues. The V and J genes are TRBV28 and TRBJ2-7; D is possibly TRBD1 (6 bases). Sequenced: peripheral blood. The origin of this receptor is a human donor in a cohort sampled during active COVID-19. In nucleotides, the CDR3 is TGTGCCAGCAGGCCTACAGGGACGGGGAAAACCTACGAGCAGTACTTC. Translating it yields CASRPTGTGKTYEQYF.